These 11 T cell receptor beta chains were all obtained from the same sample, sequenced in a study of Ad26.COV2.S vaccination and SARS-CoV-2 variants. Clones were read by immunoSEQ multiplex PCR, and TCRdb kept only the in-frame ones, dropping some. Among around 400,000 clones listed, roughly 90% were seen once. As for treatment: roughly 19 received Ad26.COV2.S at low or high dose, single or two shots; roughly 5 received placebo; per-sample allocation not given. Sample collection was performed on day 63 after the first vaccine or placebo injection. Sample: peripheral blood, taken in a trial of Ad26.COV2.S vaccine versus placebo. The source is a person between 18 and 60 years old who received the Ad26.COV2.S COVID-19 vaccine or a placebo.

The chain couples TRBV25-1 to TRBJ2-1, with 14 positions matching TRBD2. CDR1 is MGHDK and CDR2 is SYGVNS in the germline V gene. Germline trimming cut 5 bases from V and 12 bases from J; bases unmatched to any gene: 6. The CDR3 loop spans 14 amino acids. CDR3 residues: CASSSGLAGVGQFF. For the CDR3, the DNA is TGTGCCAGCAGTTCGGGACTAGCGGGAGTTGGGCAGTTCTTC.

This rearrangement joins TRBV13 to TRBJ2-1; 12 nucleotides line up with TRBD2. CDR1 PRHDT and CDR2 FYEKMQ come from the germline V gene (reference sequence). This CDR3 is 15 amino acids long. V gave up 4 bases and J gave up 3 bases; unmatched junction bases: 1. This CDR3 reads CASSWGLAGYNEQFF. CDR3 sequence (DNA): TGTGCCAGCAGCTGGGGACTAGCGGGCTACAATGAGCAGTTCTTC.

This clone was seen a handful of times. This chain links TRBV10-2 with TRBJ2-7; D is possibly TRBD1 (5 bases). The V end lost 8 bases, the J end lost 0 bases, and 17 bases lay between the germline ends. Germline V gene data show CDR1 as WSHSY and CDR2 as SAAADI. The CDR3 loop spans 15 amino acids. The CDR3 DNA sequence: TGCGCCAGCGCCAAGGGGCGCGAGGTCTCCTACGAGCAGTACTTC. Translation gives CASAKGREVSYEQYF.

CDR3 nucleotide sequence: TGTGCCAGCAGGGACAGGGAAGGCACTGAAGCTTTCTTT. Translated, it gives CASRDREGTEAFF. The chain carries TRBV12-3 or TRBV12-4 and TRBJ1-1; 8 bases are a match to TRBD1. The V and J ends lost 6 bases and 4 bases, in that order; junction bases with no gene match: 4. The CDR3 is made up of 13 amino acids.

The chain joins TRBV7-9 to TRBJ2-7; D is unresolved. Trimming removed 2 bases from V and 2 bases from J, with 10 bases in between. The CDR3 has 14 amino acids. Germline CDR1 and CDR2: SEHNR and FQNEAQ (reference sequence). CDR3 sequence reads: CASSLSEIPYEQYF. CDR3 nucleotides: TGTGCCAGCAGCTTATCGGAGATTCCCTACGAGCAGTACTTC.

The chain has TRBV20-1 and TRBJ1-5, with TRBD1 as a possible D gene (5 bases). The germline gives CDR1 DFQATT, CDR2 SNEGSKA (reference sequence). Trimming removed 3 bases at V and 4 bases at J, with 13 bases between. The CDR3 contains 14 residues. Here the CDR3 reads CSASKWGENQPQHF. CDR3 bases: TGCAGTGCTAGTAAGTGGGGGGAGAATCAGCCCCAGCATTTT.

The rearrangement uses TRBV28 and TRBJ2-1; the match to TRBD1 covers 7 bases. The J segment lost 7 bases and the V segment lost 5 bases, leaving 8 bases of the junction unmatched. This CDR3 has 14 residues. The germline V gene has CDR1 MDHEN and CDR2 SYDVKM. CDR3 DNA sequence: TGTGCCAGCAGTCGGCGACAGGGTAAAAATGAGCAGTTCTTC. Protein: CASSRRQGKNEQFF.

The chain combines TRBV7-6 with TRBJ2-1; D is unresolved. The CDR3 has 15 amino acids. V shed 1 base and J shed 5 bases, with 12 bases lying between them. Germline-derived CDR1 and CDR2 are SGHVS and FNYEAQ. CDR3 residues: CASSLGGVGNNEQFF. CDR3 nucleotides: TGTGCCAGCAGCTTAGGCGGAGTAGGGAACAATGAGCAGTTCTTC.

About this clone: Other DNA sequences within the sample encode an identical CDR3. This sequence joins TRBV5-6 and TRBJ1-3; no clear D gene. V was clipped by 0 bases and J by 0 bases, with 4 bases between them. The CDR3 sequence is 14 residues long. Germline V gives CDR1 SGHDT, CDR2 YYEEEE. The CDR3 nucleotides are TGTGCCAGCAGCTTGGGCCTCTCTGGAAACACCATATATTTT. Amino acid sequence: CASSLGLSGNTIYF. The full variable domain, with the rest looked up from reference TRBV5-6 and TRBJ1-3, is DAGVTQSPTHLIKTRGQQVTLRCSPKSGHDTVSWYQQALGQGPQFIFQYYEEEERQRGNFPDRFSGHQFPNYSSELNVNALLLGDSALYLCASSLGLSGNTIYFGEGSWLTVV.

The J gene is TRBJ2-5, the V gene TRBV19; 7 bases agree with TRBD2. From germline, CDR1 is LNHDA and CDR2 SQIVND (reference sequence). Unmatched junction bases numbered 12, after V lost 3 bases and J lost 2 bases. This CDR3 is 17 amino acids long. In nucleotides, the CDR3 is TGTGCCAGTAGTATTTTTTCGGCGGGAGACTGGCAAGAGACCCAGTACTTC. Protein: CASSIFSAGDWQETQYF.

J is TRBJ2-2 and V is TRBV11-2, with D uncertain. Trimming removed 0 bases at V and 4 bases at J, with 6 bases between. The CDR3 runs to 14 residues. CDR1 and CDR2 (germline): SGHAT, FQNNGV. This CDR3 is CASSLELGTGELFF. The CDR3, as DNA: TGTGCCAGCAGCTTAGAACTCGGCACCGGGGAGCTGTTTTTT.